These 30 T cell receptor beta chains share one sample of origin, sequenced in a study of T cells in Graves' hyperthyroidism and ophthalmopathy. TCR beta CDR3 sequences were amplified from RNA transcripts. When the TCR CDR3 underwent first-round RT-PCR, the HTBI primer set was used. Using its own MiXCR run on the multiplex PCR reads, TCRdb lists one record per CDR3 protein. Here the sample spans under 400,000 distinct CDR3 sequences, approximately 13% being singletons. Sequencing was performed on blood. These receptors were obtained from a woman between 18 and 29 years old with Graves' hyperthyroidism.

This clonotype was counted between two and nine times. The V call is TRBV30, the J call TRBJ1-2; D perhaps matches TRBD1 (5 bases). Germline-derived CDR1 and CDR2 are GTSNPN and SVGIG (reference sequence). The CDR3 is made up of 13 amino acids. The V end was cut by 8 bases, the J end by 5 bases, with 18 bases between. The DNA for the CDR3 is TGTGCCGGGACCGAACAGGAGCTATATGGCTACACCTTC. Amino acid sequence: CAGTEQELYGYTF.

This clonotype was seen at least ten times. The chain recombines TRBV12-3 or TRBV12-4 with TRBJ2-1; 12 nucleotides align to TRBD2. Trimming took 5 bases from V and 6 from J; bases not matched to a gene: 5. The CDR3 sequence is 15 residues long. CDR3 residues: CASSNLAGGLNEQFF. CDR3 sequence (DNA): TGTGCCAGCAGTAACCTAGCGGGAGGGCTCAATGAGCAGTTCTTC.

This clonotype was counted only a few times. The final CDR3 position lacks the conserved phenylalanine or tryptophan, pointing to a likely read error. V usage is TRBV20-1 and J usage is TRBJ2-7; 7 bases map to TRBD1. V shed 3 bases, J shed 4 bases, and the junction held 6 bases outside the gene matches. CDR3 length: 13 residues. From germline, CDR1 is DFQATT and CDR2 SNEGSKA (reference sequence). The CDR3 loop reads CSASGTEYYEQYL. CDR3 bases: TGCAGTGCTAGCGGGACAGAGTATTACGAGCAGTACCTC.

In this sample, this clonotype turned up many times. The V and J genes are TRBV6-2 or TRBV6-3 and TRBJ2-5; weak D call: TRBD1 (6 bases). This CDR3 is built from 15 residues. Trimming took off 6 bases at V and 4 bases at J, with 18 bases between the two ends. Germline V CDR1 and CDR2: MNHEY, SVGEGT. CDR3 bases: TGTGCCAGCAGACCGGGACAATCATGGCGAGAGACCCAGTACTTC. Amino acid sequence: CASRPGQSWRETQYF.

This chain links TRBV19 with TRBJ1-5; D ambiguous. The CDR3 covers 15 residues. Germline CDR1 LNHDA, CDR2 SQIVND (reference sequence). V dropped 5 bases and J dropped 5 bases, with 16 bases sitting between them. The CDR3 coding sequence is TGTGCCAGTAGTGGGTACCGGGCCTTACATCAGCCCCAGCATTTT. Its translation: CASSGYRALHQPQHF.

This clonotype was found many times. The gene calls are TRBV7-8 and TRBJ1-5, with D maybe TRBD1 (6 bases). The germline gives CDR1 SGHVS, CDR2 FQNEAQ. This CDR3 comprises 15 residues. V dropped 5 bases and J dropped 4 bases, with 15 bases sitting between them. CDR3: CASSITTGLNQPQHF. The CDR3 coding sequence is TGTGCCAGCAGCATTACGACAGGTCTTAATCAGCCCCAGCATTTT.

This clonotype showed up many times. V usage is TRBV7-9 and J usage is TRBJ1-1; D is undetermined. V gave up 4 bases and J gave up 4 bases, with 13 bases separating them. Germline V gene lookup returns CDR1 SEHNR and CDR2 FQNEAQ (reference sequence). The CDR3 has 14 residues. The CDR3 DNA follows: TGTGCCAGCAGCTGGTCCCTAGCAGTCACTGAAGCTTTCTTT. Its protein is CASSWSLAVTEAFF.

This clonotype was counted ten times or more. The V and J genes are TRBV3-1 and TRBJ2-5, with 8 positions matching TRBD2. This CDR3 region has 14 residues. Germline CDR1 LGHDT, CDR2 YNNKEL (reference sequence). V trimming: 1 base; J trimming: 4 bases; junction bases outside the gene matches: 2. The CDR3 DNA reads as TGTGCCAGCAGCCAAGTTCTAGCGGGAGAGACCCAGTACTTC. Its translation is CASSQVLAGETQYF.

This clonotype appeared many times. The rearrangement uses TRBV30 and TRBJ2-3; D is perhaps TRBD1 or TRBD2 (6 bases each). This CDR3 region has 13 residues. Germline V gives CDR1 GTSNPN, CDR2 SVGIG (reference sequence). V lost 7 bases, J lost 4 bases, and 15 bases lay in between. The CDR3 region is CASATGGSDTQYF. In DNA, the CDR3 is TGTGCCTCGGCCACCGGGGGCTCAGATACGCAGTATTTT.

This clonotype was observed many times. The chain couples TRBV20-1 to TRBJ2-1; 10 nucleotides line up with TRBD2. Germline CDR1 DFQATT, CDR2 SNEGSKA (reference sequence). The CDR3 is 15 residues long. The ends lost 0 bases at V and 9 bases at J; junction bases unmatched: 8. The DNA for the CDR3 is TGCAGTGCTAGAGATTTTTCTAGCGGGAGTAGTGAGCAGTTCTTC. It encodes CSARDFSSGSSEQFF.

The table lists this clonotype with many counts. The CDR3 loop is CASSLRGGHEQYF. In DNA form, the CDR3 reads TGTGCCAGCAGCCTCCGGGGCGGGCACGAGCAGTACTTC. The chain carries TRBV3-1 and TRBJ2-7; D assignment may be TRBD1 or TRBD2 (5 bases each). Germline lookup yields CDR1 LGHDT and CDR2 YNNKEL (reference sequence). The ends were cut back, 4 bases at V and 5 bases at J, with 12 bases in the middle. This CDR3 comprises 13 residues.

There are many counts of this clonotype. The rearrangement uses TRBV4-1 and TRBJ1-2; possibly TRBD1 for D (5 bases). Trimming stripped 2 bases from V and 6 bases from J, with 16 bases between. This CDR3 contains 15 residues. The germline CDR1 and CDR2 sequences are MGHRA and YSYEKL. The CDR3 coding sequence is TGCGCCAGCAGCCAACCCAGGGACCGGAGGAATGGCTACACCTTC. Translating it yields CASSQPRDRRNGYTF.

In its sample, this clonotype was seen a few times. This sequence may be a read error, since a much larger clone differs from it by one base. The V gene is TRBV5-1, the J gene TRBJ2-7; tentative D call: TRBD2 (6 bases). Per the germline V gene, CDR1 is SGHRS and CDR2 is YFSETQ. The length of the CDR3 is 15 residues. The CDR3 sequence is CASSGGTPQPLEQHF. The DNA of the CDR3 is TGCGCCAGCAGCGGCGGGACTCCACAACCTCTTGAGCAGCACTTC.

This clonotype has at least ten counts. This rearrangement joins TRBV20-1 to TRBJ2-5; D might be TRBD2 (5 bases). This CDR3 is 16 amino acids long. In germline, CDR1 is DFQATT, CDR2 SNEGSKA (reference sequence). Trimming took off 0 bases at V and 1 base at J, with 15 bases between the two ends. DNA for the CDR3: TGCAGTGCTAGAGATGGACGGGAAGCAGCCCAAGAGACCCAGTACTTC. It specifies CSARDGREAAQETQYF.

This clonotype has ten or more counts. This chain links TRBV12-3 or TRBV12-4 with TRBJ1-4; D is unclear. V shed 7 bases and J shed 5 bases, with 5 bases lying between them. This CDR3 comprises 11 residues. The CDR3 loop reads CASILNEKLFF. CDR3 DNA: TGTGCCAGCATCCTGAATGAAAAACTGTTTTTT.

This clonotype has only a few counts. The chain carries TRBV7-2 and TRBJ1-2, with 12 bases lining up with TRBD1. There are 15 residues in the CDR3. The junction had 2 bases not matched to a gene; V was cut back by 5 bases and J by 1 base. The germline V gene has CDR1 SGHTA and CDR2 FQGNSA. This CDR3 is CASSRDRGHNYGYTF. The CDR3 bases are TGTGCCAGCAGCCGGGACAGGGGGCATAACTATGGCTACACCTTC.

This clonotype was detected ten times or more. The J gene is TRBJ1-2, the V gene TRBV13; D gene uncertain. Germline V gene data show CDR1 as PRHDT and CDR2 as FYEKMQ (reference sequence). V dropped 2 bases and J dropped 3 bases, with 10 bases sitting between them. The CDR3 contains 14 residues. The CDR3 DNA reads TGTGCCAGCAGCTTACAAGGGCTGGACTATGGCTACACCTTC. This gives the protein CASSLQGLDYGYTF.

The chain combines TRBV24-1 with TRBJ2-7; 9 bases align to TRBD1. Germline values: CDR1 KGHDR, CDR2 SFDVKD. V lost 3 bases, J lost 2 bases, and 7 bases stayed unmatched. The CDR3 consists of 16 residues. In DNA, the CDR3 is TGTGCCACCAGTGATCCCTCCGGGACAGGGACCTACGAGCAGTACTTC. This gives the protein CATSDPSGTGTYEQYF.

At least ten counts were recorded for this clonotype. This chain joins TRBV7-2 and TRBJ2-3, with 16 positions matching TRBD2. The CDR3 extends over 18 amino acids. Germline assignment: CDR1 SGHTA and CDR2 FQGNSA. V gave up 4 bases and J gave up 3 bases; unmatched junction bases: 7. CDR3 DNA sequence: TGTGCCAGCAGCTCGCCGGGACTAGCGGGAGGGTTGACAGATACGCAGTATTTT. Its translation: CASSSPGLAGGLTDTQYF.

This clonotype was seen repeatedly, ten times or more. The gene calls are TRBV2 and TRBJ2-7; TRBD1 agrees at 7 bases. This CDR3 contains 12 residues. Unmatched junction bases numbered 4, after V lost 4 bases and J lost 7 bases. From germline, CDR1 is SNHLY and CDR2 FYNNEI. CDR3 bases: TGTGCCAGCAGTGTTAACAGGGGAGAGCAGTACTTC. It yields the protein CASSVNRGEQYF.

This clonotype was recorded many times. This rearrangement joins TRBV7-9 to TRBJ2-7; TRBD2 aligns across 12 bases. The CDR3 runs 17 residues. After removal of 8 bases from V and 0 bases from J, the junction contained 11 bases not matched to a gene. The germline V gene encodes CDR1 SEHNR and CDR2 FQNEAQ (reference sequence). CDR3 protein: CASEKGTSGQSSYEQYF. The CDR3 bases are TGTGCCAGCGAGAAGGGGACTAGCGGGCAGAGCTCCTACGAGCAGTACTTC.

This clonotype was counted ten times or more. The chain employs TRBV7-3 and TRBJ2-7; D is unresolved. V lost 0 bases to trimming and J lost 4 bases, with 13 bases between them. The CDR3 has 15 amino acids. From germline, CDR1 is SGHTA and CDR2 FQGTGA. The CDR3 is CASSLTLGSGYEQYF. The CDR3 nucleotides read TGTGCCAGCAGCTTAACCCTGGGCTCTGGGTACGAGCAGTACTTC.

Many counts were recorded for this clonotype. The rearrangement joins TRBV29-1 to TRBJ2-5; 8 bases line up with TRBD2. V lost 5 bases, J lost 1 base, and 3 bases stayed unmatched. This CDR3 comprises 13 residues. CDR1 SQVTM and CDR2 ANQGSEA come from the germline V gene. CDR3 sequence reads: CSVTGTSQETQYF. CDR3 in DNA: TGCAGCGTTACCGGGACTAGCCAAGAGACCCAGTACTTC.

In its sample, this clonotype was seen many times. The junction does not match germline at one end; this may be a read error. V gene TRBV28 combines with J gene TRBJ2-3; 7 bases match TRBD2. The length of the CDR3 is 17 residues. Germline V gives CDR1 MDHEN, CDR2 SYDVKM. The CDR3 nucleotides read TGTGCCAGCAATTTATCCCCGTGGAGCGGGACGTCCAATACGCAGTATTTT. Protein sequence: CASNLSPWSGTSNTQYF.

V and J are TRBV25-1 and TRBJ1-1; D is possibly TRBD1 (6 bases). Germline V CDR1 and CDR2: MGHDK, SYGVNS. The V end was cut by 7 bases, the J end by 5 bases, with 20 bases between. This CDR3 has 15 residues. The CDR3 sequence: CASTLGGGARTEAFF. For the CDR3, the DNA is TGTGCCAGCACTCTTGGGGGGGGGGCTCGTACTGAAGCTTTCTTT.

At least ten counts were recorded for this clonotype. V and J are TRBV30 and TRBJ2-7; D may be TRBD1 (6 bases). Trimming pared 2 bases from V and 7 bases from J, leaving 12 bases between. Germline-derived CDR1 and CDR2 are GTSNPN and SVGIG (reference sequence). This CDR3 is 12 amino acids long. CDR3 nucleotides: TGTGCCTGGAGTATCTTTGACAGGGAGCAGTACTTC. This encodes CAWSIFDREQYF.

The rearrangement uses TRBV18 and TRBJ1-1; maybe TRBD1 (5 bases). Germline CDR1 and CDR2: KGHSH and LQKENI. The CDR3 consists of 15 residues. The germline V and J ends were trimmed by 3 bases and 4 bases, with 15 bases remaining between them. CDR3 sequence: CASSPWDGSGTEAFF. As DNA, the CDR3 is TGTGCCAGCTCACCGTGGGACGGCAGCGGCACTGAAGCTTTCTTT.

In this sample, this clonotype turned up a few times. This could be a read error, since a much larger clone is one nucleotide away. This chain connects TRBV27 to TRBJ1-2; perhaps TRBD1 as D (5 bases). This CDR3 contains 14 residues. V was pared by 4 bases and J by 7 bases, with 16 bases between. Germline values: CDR1 MNHEY, CDR2 SMNVEV (reference sequence). The CDR3 sequence: CASSSGEVGGGYTF. The CDR3 DNA reads TGTGCCAGCAGTTCTGGGGAAGTGGGGGGTGGCTACACCTTC.

At least ten counts were recorded for this clonotype. The genes are TRBV3-1 and TRBJ1-1, with D perhaps TRBD1 (5 bases). V lost 4 bases to trimming and J lost 8 bases, with 14 bases between them. This CDR3 spans 13 amino acids. CDR1 and CDR2 (germline): LGHDT, YNNKEL (reference sequence). This CDR3 reads CASSPPRAGEAFF. CDR3 nucleotides: TGTGCCAGCAGCCCGCCCAGGGCAGGCGAAGCTTTCTTT.

The chain couples TRBV19 to TRBJ1-2; no clear D gene. Germline V CDR1 and CDR2: LNHDA, SQIVND (reference sequence). The CDR3 covers 17 residues. The V end lost 5 bases, the J end lost 8 bases, and 27 bases lay between the germline ends. This chain's CDR3 is CASSPRPRTSSEGGYTF. The DNA for the CDR3 is TGTGCCAGTAGTCCGCGACCTAGGACTAGCTCCGAAGGGGGCTACACCTTC.